The rows below give T cell receptor beta chains drawn from one sample of a study of PD-1 blockade in classical Hodgkin lymphoma. The method was immunoSEQ multiplex PCR; TCRdb's version includes in-frame clones alone and lacks a portion of them. The table has about 21,000 clones, over 75% seen once. The sample was peripheral blood mononuclear cells (PBMCs), taken before the fourth cycle of nivolumab. These receptors were taken from a human donor with classical Hodgkin lymphoma. CDR3s include the opening cysteine and the closing phenylalanine or tryptophan. Fields, in order: D gene, V gene, J gene, clone size, CDR3 protein, CDR3 DNA. A D gene is named only where the DNA matches it firmly. Only some rows state a clone size, as once, few, many or a class for expanded clones.

NA	TRBV7-8	TRBJ2-2	NA	CASSFLRIGEGFTGELFF	TGTGCCAGCAGCTTCTTGAGAATCGGAGAGGGTTTTACCGGGGAGCTGTTTTTT
NA	TRBV10-2	TRBJ2-7	NA	CASSDWGSGLVSEQYF	TGCGCCAGCAGTGATTGGGGAAGCGGGCTAGTCAGCGAGCAGTACTTC
TRBD1	TRBV6-5	TRBJ1-2	NA	CASSYGTDLTNYGYTF	TGTGCCAGCAGTTACGGGACAGACCTTACTAACTATGGCTACACCTTC
NA	TRBV7-9	TRBJ2-7	NA	CASSSWSYEQYF	TGTGCCAGCTCTTCTTGGTCCTACGAGCAGTACTTC
TRBD2	TRBV18	TRBJ2-1	few	CASSPGTSGIDEQFF	TGTGCCAGCTCACCCGGGACTAGCGGGATAGATGAGCAGTTCTTC
TRBD1	TRBV13	TRBJ1-1	NA	CASSPRQGRSTEAFF	TGTGCCAGCAGCCCTAGACAGGGCAGGAGCACTGAAGCTTTCTTT
NA	TRBV7-9	TRBJ2-3	NA	CASSLGYTASDTQYF	TGTGCCAGCAGCTTAGGTTACACTGCCTCAGATACGCAGTATTTT
NA	TRBV4-1	TRBJ1-6	NA	CASSQGPRGSYNSPLHF	TGCGCCAGCAGCCAAGGACCAAGGGGCTCCTATAATTCACCCCTCCACTTT
NA	TRBV19	TRBJ2-5	NA	CASSSGRGETQYF	TGTGCCAGTTCCTCCGGGCGCGGGGAGACCCAGTACTTC
NA	TRBV19	TRBJ1-5	NA	CARGRAAENQPQHF	TGTGCCAGGGGACGTGCGGCAGAAAATCAGCCCCAGCATTTT
NA	TRBV7-8	TRBJ2-3	NA	CASSLAPAGRTDTQYF	TGTGCCAGCAGCTTAGCCCCGGCAGGGAGGACAGATACGCAGTATTTT
NA	TRBV5-3	TRBJ1-1	NA	CARSLVEGRGLYNCTFF	TGTGCCAGAAGCTTGGTGGAAGGCCGGGGATTGTACAATTGCACGTTCTTT
NA	TRBV9	TRBJ1-3	NA	CASSTQQGSGNTIYF	TGTGCCAGCAGCACCCAACAGGGCTCTGGAAACACCATATATTTT
NA	TRBV21-1	TRBJ2-2	NA	CASSFQTGRRTGELFF	TGTGCCAGCAGCTTTCAGACAGGGCGGAGGACCGGGGAGCTGTTTTTT
NA	TRBV6-1	TRBJ1-1	NA	CASSEPPAEAFF	TGTGCCAGCAGTGAACCCCCCGCTGAAGCTTTCTTT
TRBD1	TRBV27	TRBJ1-2	NA	CASSLGPTGVGYGYTF	TGTGCCAGCAGTTTAGGCCCCACAGGGGTCGGGTATGGCTACACCTTC
TRBD2	TRBV10-3	TRBJ2-5	NA	CAMSNPGLAGVEQYF	TGTGCCATGTCCAATCCGGGACTAGCGGGAGTGGAGCAGTACTTC
NA	TRBV11-2	TRBJ2-1	once	CASSRTPLGQLYNEQFF	TGTGCCAGCAGCCGAACCCCCCTGGGTCAGCTCTACAATGAGCAGTTCTTC
NA	TRBV6-5	TRBJ2-3	NA	CASSYSGYTDTQYF	TGTGCCAGCAGTTACTCAGGTTACACAGATACGCAGTATTTT
NA	TRBV6-5	TRBJ1-3	NA	CASTMGTSGNTIYF	TGTGCCAGCACCATGGGGACCTCTGGAAACACCATATATTTT
NA	TRBV28	TRBJ2-1	NA	CASLTGDSYNEQFF	TGTGCCAGCCTAACAGGGGACTCGTACAATGAGCAGTTCTTC
NA	TRBV5-4	TRBJ2-4	NA	CASSSRDLGVRNIQYF	TGTGCCAGCAGCTCCCGGGACTTAGGAGTACGAAACATTCAGTACTTC